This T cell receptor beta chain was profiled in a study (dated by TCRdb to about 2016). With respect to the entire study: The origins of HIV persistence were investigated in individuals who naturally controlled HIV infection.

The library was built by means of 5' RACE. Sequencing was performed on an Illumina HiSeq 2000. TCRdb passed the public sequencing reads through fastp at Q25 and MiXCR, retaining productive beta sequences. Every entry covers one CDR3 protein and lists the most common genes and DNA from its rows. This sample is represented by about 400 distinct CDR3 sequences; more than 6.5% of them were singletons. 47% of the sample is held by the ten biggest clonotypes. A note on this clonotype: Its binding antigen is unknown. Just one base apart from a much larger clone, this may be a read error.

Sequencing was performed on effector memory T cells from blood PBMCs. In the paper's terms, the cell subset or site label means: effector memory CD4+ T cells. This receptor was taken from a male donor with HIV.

CDR3 reads: CANSPRDPTREQYF. The DNA sequence follows: TGTGCCAACAGCCCGCGGGACCCGACCCGGGAGCAGTACTTC. The rearrangement combines TRBV7-2 with TRBJ2-7, with TRBD2 as a weak D call on 6 bases. Spanning cysteine to phenylalanine, the CDR3 consists of 14 amino acids. Just the 42-base CDR3 DNA is kept, in frame starting at base 1. From the germline V gene, CDR1 is SGHTA and CDR2 is FQGNSA.